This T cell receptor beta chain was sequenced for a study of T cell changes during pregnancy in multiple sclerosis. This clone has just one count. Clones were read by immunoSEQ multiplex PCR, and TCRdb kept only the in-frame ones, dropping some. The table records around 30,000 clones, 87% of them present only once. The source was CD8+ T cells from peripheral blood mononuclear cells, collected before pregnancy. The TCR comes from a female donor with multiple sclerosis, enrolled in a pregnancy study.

CDR3 protein: CASSFIVVPGDTEAFF. CDR3 DNA: TGTGCCAGCAGTTTTATCGTCGTGCCGGGGGACACTGAAGCTTTCTTT. This chain connects TRBV28 to TRBJ1-1; tentative D call: TRBD1 (5 bases). From germline, CDR1 is MDHEN and CDR2 SYDVKM. This CDR3 is 16 amino acids long. The V and J ends lost 3 bases and 3 bases respectively, with 17 bases between them.